This entry features one T cell receptor (beta chain) sequence. What it binds is unknown. The CDR3 covers 14 residues. Trimming took off 7 bases at V and 5 bases at J, with 15 bases between the two ends. Germline V lookup: CDR1 ENHRY, CDR2 SYGVKD. Produced via immunoSEQ multiplex PCR; TCRdb's table is partial and in-frame only. Among 30,000 to 45,000 clones listed, approximately 77% were seen once. The data were obtained in a study of radiotherapy plus CTLA-4 blockade in lung cancer. About the research overall: Among enrolled patients, over 15% responded and 31% achieved disease control.

Study findings and constraints: Tumor-derived TCR clones expanded in blood after radiotherapy plus ipilimumab.

The chain has TRBV10-3 and TRBJ2-1; the D is unclear. The clonotype comes from a human donor with non-small cell lung cancer who had stable disease on radiotherapy plus ipilimumab. This material consisted of peripheral blood, taken from a patient treated with radiotherapy plus ipilimumab. As DNA, the CDR3 is TGTGCCATCAAGAGGTCCTACCCCAACAATGAGCAGTTCTTC. It is translated as CAIKRSYPNNEQFF.